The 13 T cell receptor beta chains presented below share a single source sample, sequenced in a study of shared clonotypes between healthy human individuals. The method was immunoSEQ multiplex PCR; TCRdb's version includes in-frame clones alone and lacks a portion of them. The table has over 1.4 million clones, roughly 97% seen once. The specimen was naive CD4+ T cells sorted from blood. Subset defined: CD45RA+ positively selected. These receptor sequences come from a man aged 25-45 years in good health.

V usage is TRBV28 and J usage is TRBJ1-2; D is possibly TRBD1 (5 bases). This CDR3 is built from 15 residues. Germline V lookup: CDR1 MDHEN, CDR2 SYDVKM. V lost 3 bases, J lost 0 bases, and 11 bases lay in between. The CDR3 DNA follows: TGTGCCAGCAGTTTGGGGGAATTGGCTAACTATGGCTACACCTTC. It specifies CASSLGELANYGYTF.

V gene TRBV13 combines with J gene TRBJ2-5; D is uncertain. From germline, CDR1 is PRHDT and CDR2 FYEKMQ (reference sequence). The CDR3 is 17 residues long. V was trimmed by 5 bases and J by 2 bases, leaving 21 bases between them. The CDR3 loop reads CASSKPLTIGKQETQYF. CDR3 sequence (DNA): TGTGCCAGCAGCAAACCTCTTACTATCGGTAAACAAGAGACCCAGTACTTC.

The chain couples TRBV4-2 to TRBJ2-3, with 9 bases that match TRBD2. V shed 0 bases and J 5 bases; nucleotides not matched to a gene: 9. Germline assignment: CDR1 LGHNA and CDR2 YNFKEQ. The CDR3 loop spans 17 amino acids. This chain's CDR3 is CASSQDVLAGSGDTQYF. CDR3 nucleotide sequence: TGTGCCAGCAGCCAAGATGTGCTAGCGGGATCCGGAGATACGCAGTATTTT.

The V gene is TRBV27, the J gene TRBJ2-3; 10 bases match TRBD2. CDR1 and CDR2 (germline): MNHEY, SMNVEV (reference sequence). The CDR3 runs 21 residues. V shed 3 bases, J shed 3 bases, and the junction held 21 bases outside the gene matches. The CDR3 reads CASSLRSSRISAGGPTDTQYF. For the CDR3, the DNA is TGTGCCAGCAGTTTGAGGTCGAGTAGAATTTCAGCGGGAGGGCCAACAGATACGCAGTATTTT.

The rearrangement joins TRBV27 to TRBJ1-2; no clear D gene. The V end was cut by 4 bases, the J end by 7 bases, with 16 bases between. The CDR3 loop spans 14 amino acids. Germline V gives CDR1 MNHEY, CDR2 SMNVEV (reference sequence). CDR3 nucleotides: TGTGCCAGCAGTTCCCCAATCGGGGTCCCTGGCTACACCTTC. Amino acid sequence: CASSSPIGVPGYTF.

Written as DNA, the CDR3 is TGTGCCAGCTCACCACTCCCCAGGGGATCGAGCTCCTACGAGCAGTACTTC. This translates into CASSPLPRGSSSYEQYF. The V call is TRBV18, the J call TRBJ2-7; tentative D call: TRBD1 (6 bases). There are 17 residues in the CDR3. Trimming left V 1 base short and J 0 bases short, with 16 bases between. The V gene's germline CDR1 is KGHSH and CDR2 LQKENI.

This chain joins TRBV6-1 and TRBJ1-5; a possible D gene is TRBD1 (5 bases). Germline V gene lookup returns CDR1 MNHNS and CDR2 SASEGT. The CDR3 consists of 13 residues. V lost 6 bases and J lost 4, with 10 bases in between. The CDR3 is CASSEGRNQPQHF. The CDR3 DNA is TGTGCCAGCAGCGAGGGACGGAATCAGCCCCAGCATTTT.

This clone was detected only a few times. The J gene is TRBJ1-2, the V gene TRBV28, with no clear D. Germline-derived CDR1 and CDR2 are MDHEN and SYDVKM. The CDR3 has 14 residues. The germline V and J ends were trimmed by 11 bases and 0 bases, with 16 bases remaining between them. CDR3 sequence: CAHGVGVTNYGYTF. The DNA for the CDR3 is TGTGCCCACGGCGTCGGAGTGACTAACTATGGCTACACCTTC.

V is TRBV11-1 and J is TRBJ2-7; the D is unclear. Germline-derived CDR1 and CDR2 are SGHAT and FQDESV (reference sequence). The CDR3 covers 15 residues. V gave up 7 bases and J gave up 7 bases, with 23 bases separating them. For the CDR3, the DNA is TGTGCCAGCATCCCAACCCGCCTAAGCCCCAGAGAGCAGTACTTC. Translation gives CASIPTRLSPREQYF.

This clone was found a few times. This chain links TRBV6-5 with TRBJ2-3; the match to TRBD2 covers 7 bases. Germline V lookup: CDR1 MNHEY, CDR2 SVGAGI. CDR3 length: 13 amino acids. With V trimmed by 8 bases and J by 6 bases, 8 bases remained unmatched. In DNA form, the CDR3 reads TGTGCCAGCCGACGGACTAGAAAGGATACGCAGTATTTT. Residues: CASRRTRKDTQYF.

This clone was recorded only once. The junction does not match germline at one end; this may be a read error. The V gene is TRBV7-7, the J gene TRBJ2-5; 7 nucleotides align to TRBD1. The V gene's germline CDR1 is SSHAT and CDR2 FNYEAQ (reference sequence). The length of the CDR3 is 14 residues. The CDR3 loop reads CASSLGQTGETQYF. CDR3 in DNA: TGTGCTAGCAGCTTGGGACAGACCGGGGAGACCCAGTACTTC.

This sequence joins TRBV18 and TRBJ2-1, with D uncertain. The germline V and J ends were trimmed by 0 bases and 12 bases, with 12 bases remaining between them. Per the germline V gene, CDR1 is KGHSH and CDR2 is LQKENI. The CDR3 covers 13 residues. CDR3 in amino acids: CASSPPGPSLQFF. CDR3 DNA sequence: TGTGCCAGCTCACCACCCGGTCCTTCCTTGCAGTTCTTC.

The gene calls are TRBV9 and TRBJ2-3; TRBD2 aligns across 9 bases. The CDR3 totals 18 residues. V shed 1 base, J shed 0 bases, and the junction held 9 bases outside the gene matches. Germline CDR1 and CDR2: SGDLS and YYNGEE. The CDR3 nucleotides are TGTGCCAGCAGCGTATACGGCGGGAGGGCCGTTAGCACAGATACGCAGTATTTT. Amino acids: CASSVYGGRAVSTDTQYF.